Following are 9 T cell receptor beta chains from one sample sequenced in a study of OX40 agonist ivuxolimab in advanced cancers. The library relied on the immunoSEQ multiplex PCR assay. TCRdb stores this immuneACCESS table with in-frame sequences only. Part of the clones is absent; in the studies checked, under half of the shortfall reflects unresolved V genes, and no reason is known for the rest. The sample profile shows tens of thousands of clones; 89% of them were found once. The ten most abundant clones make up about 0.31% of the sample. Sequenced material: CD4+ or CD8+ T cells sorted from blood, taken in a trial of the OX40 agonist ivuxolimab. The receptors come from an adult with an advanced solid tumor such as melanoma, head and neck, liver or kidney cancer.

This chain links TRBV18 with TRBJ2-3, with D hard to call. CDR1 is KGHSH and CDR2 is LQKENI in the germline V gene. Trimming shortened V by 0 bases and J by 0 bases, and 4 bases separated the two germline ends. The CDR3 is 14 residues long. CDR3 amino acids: CASSPPYSTDTQYF. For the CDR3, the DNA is TGTGCCAGCTCACCACCTTACAGCACAGATACGCAGTATTTT.

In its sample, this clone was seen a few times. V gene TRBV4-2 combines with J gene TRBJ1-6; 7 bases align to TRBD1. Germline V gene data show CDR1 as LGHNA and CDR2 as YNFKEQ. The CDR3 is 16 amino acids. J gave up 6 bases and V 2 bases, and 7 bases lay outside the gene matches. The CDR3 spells CASSQSPTGSNSPLHF. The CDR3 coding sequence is TGTGCCAGCAGCCAATCCCCGACAGGGTCTAATTCACCCCTCCACTTT.

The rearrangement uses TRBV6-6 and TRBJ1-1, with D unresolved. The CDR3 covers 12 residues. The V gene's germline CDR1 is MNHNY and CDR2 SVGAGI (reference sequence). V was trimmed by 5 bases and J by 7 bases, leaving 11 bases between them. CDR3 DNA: TGTGCCAGCAGTCCGGTGTCTGTTGAAGCTTTCTTT. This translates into CASSPVSVEAFF.

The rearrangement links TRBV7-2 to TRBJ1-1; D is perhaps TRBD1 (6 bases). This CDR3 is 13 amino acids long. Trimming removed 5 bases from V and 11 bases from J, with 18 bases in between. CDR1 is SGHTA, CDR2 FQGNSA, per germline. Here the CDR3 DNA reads TGTGCCAGCAGCCCTCCCGGGGGGCTAAGGGCTTTCTTT. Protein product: CASSPPGGLRAFF.

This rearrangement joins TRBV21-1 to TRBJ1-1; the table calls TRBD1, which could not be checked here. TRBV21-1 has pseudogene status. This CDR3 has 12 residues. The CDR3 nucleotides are TGTGCCAGCAGCAGACGACAGGGTATGGCTTTCTTT. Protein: CASSRRQGMAFF.

Written as DNA, the CDR3 is TGCGCCAGCAGCCTGTCTCCGGCCCATCGGGGCACAGATACGCAGTATTTT. It encodes CASSLSPAHRGTDTQYF. This chain uses TRBV4-3 with TRBJ2-3; D uncertain. The CDR3 length is 17 residues. V gave up 4 bases and J gave up 1 base, with 18 bases separating them. CDR1 and CDR2 (germline): LGHNA, YSLEER.

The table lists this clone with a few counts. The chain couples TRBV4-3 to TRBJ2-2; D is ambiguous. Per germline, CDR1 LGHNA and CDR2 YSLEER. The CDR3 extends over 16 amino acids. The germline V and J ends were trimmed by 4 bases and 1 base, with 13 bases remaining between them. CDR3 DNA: TGCGCCAGCAGCCCACGATGGGATGAGAACACCGGGGAGCTGTTTTTT. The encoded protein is CASSPRWDENTGELFF.

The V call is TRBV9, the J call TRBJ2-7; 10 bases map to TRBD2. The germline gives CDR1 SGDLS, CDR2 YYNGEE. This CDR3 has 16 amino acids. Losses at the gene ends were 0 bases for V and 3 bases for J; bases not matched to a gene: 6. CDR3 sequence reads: CASSVGGASGSYEQYF. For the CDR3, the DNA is TGTGCCAGCAGCGTAGGTGGGGCTAGCGGGAGCTACGAGCAGTACTTC.

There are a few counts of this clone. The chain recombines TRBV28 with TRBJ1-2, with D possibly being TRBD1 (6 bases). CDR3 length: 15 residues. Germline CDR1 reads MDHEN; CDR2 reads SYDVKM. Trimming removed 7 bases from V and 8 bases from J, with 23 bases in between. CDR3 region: CASNRRGVTGEGYTF. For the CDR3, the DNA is TGTGCCAGCAACCGCAGGGGTGTGACGGGGGAGGGCTACACCTTC.